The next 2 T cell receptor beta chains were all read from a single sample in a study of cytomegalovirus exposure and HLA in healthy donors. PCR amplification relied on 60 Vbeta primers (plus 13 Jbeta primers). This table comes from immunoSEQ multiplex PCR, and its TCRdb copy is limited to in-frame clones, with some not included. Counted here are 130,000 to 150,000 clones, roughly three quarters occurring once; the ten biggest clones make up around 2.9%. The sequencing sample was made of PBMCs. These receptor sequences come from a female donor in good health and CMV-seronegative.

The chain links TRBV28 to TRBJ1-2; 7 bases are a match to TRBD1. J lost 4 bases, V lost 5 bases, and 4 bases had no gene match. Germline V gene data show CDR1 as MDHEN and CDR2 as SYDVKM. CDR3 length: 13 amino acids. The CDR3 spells CASSPDRAYGYTF. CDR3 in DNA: TGTGCCAGCAGTCCTGACAGGGCCTATGGCTACACCTTC.

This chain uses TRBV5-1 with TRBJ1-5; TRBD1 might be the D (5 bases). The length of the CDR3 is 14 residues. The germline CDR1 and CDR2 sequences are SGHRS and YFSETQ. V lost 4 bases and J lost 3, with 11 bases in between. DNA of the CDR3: TGCGCCAGCAGCGAAACAGGTTACAATCAGCCCCAGCATTTT. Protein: CASSETGYNQPQHF. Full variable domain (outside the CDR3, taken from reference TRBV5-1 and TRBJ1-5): KAGVTQTPRYLIKTRGQQVTLSCSPISGHRSVSWYQQTPGQGLQFLFEYFSETQRNKGNFPGRFSGRQFSNSRSEMNVSTLELGDSALYLCASSETGYNQPQHFGDGTRLSIL.